The T cell receptor beta chain described here comes from a study of blood T cell repertoires in COVID-19. TCRdb keeps only in-frame clones here, not all; method: immunoSEQ multiplex PCR. This table holds 70,000 to 85,000 clones, 75% to 90% found once. Sequenced input: peripheral blood. All receptors derive from a woman in her forties or fifties with active or convalescent COVID-19.

V and J are TRBV6-5 and TRBJ2-5; D gene ambiguous. The V gene's germline CDR1 is MNHEY and CDR2 SVGAGI. The germline V and J ends were trimmed by 2 bases and 2 bases, with 9 bases remaining between them. This CDR3 is built from 14 residues. CDR3 residues: CASSYTGSQETQYF. The CDR3 DNA is TGTGCCAGCAGTTACACCGGTTCACAAGAGACCCAGTACTTC.